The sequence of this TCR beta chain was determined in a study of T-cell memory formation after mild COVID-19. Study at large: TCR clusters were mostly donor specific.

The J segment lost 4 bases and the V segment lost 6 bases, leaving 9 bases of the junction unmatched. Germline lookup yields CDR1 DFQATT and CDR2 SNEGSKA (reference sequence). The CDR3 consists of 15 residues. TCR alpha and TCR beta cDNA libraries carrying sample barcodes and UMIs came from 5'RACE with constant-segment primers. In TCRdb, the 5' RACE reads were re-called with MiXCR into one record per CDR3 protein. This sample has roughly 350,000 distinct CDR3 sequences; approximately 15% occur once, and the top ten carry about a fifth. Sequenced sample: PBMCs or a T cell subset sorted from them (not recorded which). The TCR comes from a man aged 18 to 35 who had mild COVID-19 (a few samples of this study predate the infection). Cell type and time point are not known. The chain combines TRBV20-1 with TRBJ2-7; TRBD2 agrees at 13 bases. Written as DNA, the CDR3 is TGCAGTGCGACAAGCGGGACTAGCGGGGCTTACGAGCAGTACTTC. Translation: CSATSGTSGAYEQYF.